Below, 14 T cell receptor beta chains from the same sample are listed, as sequenced in a study of cytomegalovirus exposure and HLA in healthy donors. The PCR had 60 Vbeta and 13 Jbeta primers. Sequenced by immunoSEQ multiplex PCR; TCRdb stores in-frame clones only, minus some. The sample has about 140,000 clones, almost 85% seen once. Sequenced: PBMCs. The receptors shown here come from a man in his late teens or twenties in good health and CMV-seropositive.

CDR3 coding DNA: TGTGCCAGCAACCTCAGGGAAGATACGCAGTATTTT. Translated, it gives CASNLREDTQYF. The V gene is TRBV6-1, the J gene TRBJ2-3; a weak D match, TRBD1 (5 bases). The CDR3 is 12 amino acids. V lost 7 bases, J lost 5 bases, and 10 bases lay in between. Germline V gene sequence: CDR1 MNHNS, CDR2 SASEGT.

The CDR3 nucleotides read TGTGCCAGCAGCTTTAACCCGACAGGGGGCAGGGAAAAACTGTTTTTT. Translated: CASSFNPTGGREKLFF. The chain employs TRBV27 and TRBJ1-4, with 10 bases lining up with TRBD1. The ends lost 6 bases at V and 8 bases at J; junction bases unmatched: 12. The CDR3 is made up of 16 amino acids. Germline loops: CDR1 MNHEY, CDR2 SMNVEV (reference sequence). Using reference TRBV27 and TRBJ1-4 for the parts outside the CDR3, the full variable domain is EAQVTQNPRYLITVTGKKLTVTCSQNMNHEYMSWYRQDPGLGLRQIYYSMNVEVTDKGDVPEGYKVSRKEKRNFPLILESPSPNQTSLYFCASSFNPTGGREKLFFGSGTQLSVL.

The chain employs TRBV19 and TRBJ1-5; 8 nucleotides agree with TRBD1. This CDR3 comprises 14 residues. Germline trimming cut 5 bases from V and 9 bases from J; bases unmatched to any gene: 9. Germline values: CDR1 LNHDA, CDR2 SQIVND (reference sequence). The CDR3 loop reads CASSADRDQWPQHF. CDR3 DNA: TGTGCCAGTAGTGCGGACAGGGATCAATGGCCCCAGCATTTT.

The genes are TRBV2 and TRBJ2-1, with 7 bases fitting TRBD2. The germline CDR1 and CDR2 sequences are SNHLY and FYNNEI. After removal of 7 bases from V and 8 bases from J, the junction contained 8 bases not matched to a gene. This CDR3 contains 13 residues. This chain's CDR3 is CASTRGSTHEQFF. CDR3 DNA sequence: TGTGCCAGCACCCGCGGGAGTACCCATGAGCAGTTCTTC.

CDR3 sequence reads: CASSSAQGDQPQHF. CDR3 DNA sequence: TGTGCCAGCAGTTCCGCTCAGGGGGATCAGCCCCAGCATTTT. The gene calls are TRBV28 and TRBJ1-5; 7 nucleotides align to TRBD1. Losses at the gene ends were 4 bases for V and 5 bases for J; bases not matched to a gene: 5. The CDR3 consists of 14 residues. Looked up from germline, CDR1 is MDHEN and CDR2 is SYDVKM.

On this clone itself: The germline gene is not matched at one end of the junction; a read error may be the cause. The V and J genes are TRBV6-5 and TRBJ1-1; no firm D call. The CDR3 has 14 amino acids. Germline V gives CDR1 MNHEY, CDR2 SVGAGI. CDR3 nucleotides: TGTACCAGCAGTTACTGGGCGGGAAGCACTGAAGCTTTCTTT. Translating it yields CTSSYWAGSTEAFF.

This clone was seen just once. This chain connects TRBV18 to TRBJ2-2, with 7 bases that match TRBD1. The CDR3 is made up of 15 amino acids. From germline, CDR1 is KGHSH and CDR2 LQKENI. The ends lost 6 bases at V and 1 base at J; junction bases unmatched: 5. Here the CDR3 DNA reads TGTGCCAGCTCCCCGGACAGGAAGAACACCGGGGAGCTGTTTTTT. Its protein product is CASSPDRKNTGELFF.

The genes are TRBV19 and TRBJ1-2; D gene uncertain. Germline V CDR1 and CDR2: LNHDA, SQIVND (reference sequence). This CDR3 has 12 amino acids. V lost 10 bases and J lost 7, with 16 bases in between. In nucleotides, the CDR3 is TGTGCCATACGGCAGGCCCCTGGTGGCTACACCTTC. Protein sequence: CAIRQAPGGYTF.

J is TRBJ2-1 and V is TRBV5-7, with D uncertain. TRBV5-7 belongs to the ORF category, with a function that is uncertain. The CDR3 is made up of 15 amino acids. V lost 0 bases and J 5 bases, leaving 12 bases between the germline ends. The CDR3 reads CASSLVVTRDNEQFF. CDR3 nucleotide sequence: TGTGCCAGCAGCTTGGTGGTCACACGGGACAATGAGCAGTTCTTC.

The sample holds many counts of this clone. This chain joins TRBV18 and TRBJ2-3, with 7 bases matching TRBD1. The CDR3 spans 14 residues. CDR1 and CDR2 from the germline V gene are KGHSH and LQKENI. V was pared by 6 bases and J by 6 bases, with 9 bases of the junction left unmatched. The CDR3 sequence is CASSRGQAPDTQYF. The CDR3 bases are TGTGCCAGCTCTCGCGGACAGGCCCCGGATACGCAGTATTTT.

The rearrangement joins TRBV28 to TRBJ1-5; no definite D call. This CDR3 contains 17 residues. The V end was cut by 5 bases, the J end by 2 bases, with 19 bases between. CDR1 is MDHEN, CDR2 SYDVKM, per germline. DNA of the CDR3: TGTGCCAGCAGTCCATTTATTGGCCGCGCGGGCAATCAGCCCCAGCATTTT. It is translated as CASSPFIGRAGNQPQHF.

This clone was recorded once. DNA for the CDR3: TGCGCCAGCAGCCCTACGACAGGAGAACCTGGAAACACCATATATTTT. Translated: CASSPTTGEPGNTIYF. The V and J genes are TRBV5-1 and TRBJ1-3; TRBD1 might be the D (6 bases). Trimming pared 4 bases from V and 2 bases from J, leaving 16 bases between. The germline V gene has CDR1 SGHRS and CDR2 YFSETQ. CDR3 size: 16 residues.

This chain connects TRBV30 to TRBJ2-1; 7 bases line up with TRBD2. Germline values: CDR1 GTSNPN, CDR2 SVGIG (reference sequence). Trimming cost V 1 base and J 8 bases; bases outside gene matches: 11. This CDR3 is built from 15 residues. CDR3 DNA: TGTGCCTGGAGTGCGTTGGCGGGAGTCATGGATGAGCAGTTCTTC. It yields the protein CAWSALAGVMDEQFF.

The rearrangement uses TRBV30 and TRBJ2-7; no firm D call. Germline V gives CDR1 GTSNPN, CDR2 SVGIG (reference sequence). V shed 5 bases and J shed 2 bases, with 10 bases lying between them. The CDR3 has 12 amino acids. CDR3 DNA sequence: TGTGCCTGGGCCCCCCGGGCCTACGAGCAGTACTTC. Amino acid sequence: CAWAPRAYEQYF. Filled out from reference TRBV30 and TRBJ2-7, the complete variable domain reads SQTIHQWPATLVQPVGSPLSLECTVEGTSNPNLYWYRQAAGRGLQLLFYSVGIGQISSEVPQNLSASRPQDRQFILSSKKLLLSDSGFYLCAWAPRAYEQYFGPGTRLTVT.